Listed below are T cell receptor beta chains from one sample, sequenced in a study of breast tumors, draining lymph nodes, adjacent tissues. TCRdb re-analysed the multiplex PCR reads in MiXCR, keeping a single row per CDR3 protein. The sample lists over 200,000 distinct CDR3 sequences; less than 40% were seen once. The sample comprised axillary lymph node tissue. The receptor set was obtained from a female donor with breast cancer. Some clones in this sample may be carry-over from other donors' samples. Both conserved end residues are part of each CDR3. The order of the fields is clone size, J gene, D gene, V gene, CDR3 DNA, CDR3 protein. The D gene is left open where the match is weak. Clone size, where shown, is once, few, many, or a class for clones that have expanded.

many,TRBJ2-5,TRBD2,TRBV9,TGTGCCAGCAGCATAACTAGCGGGGATGAGACCCAGTACTTC,CASSITSGDETQYF
-,TRBJ1-6,TRBD1,TRBV9,TGTGCCAGCAGCGGTGGGACAGTTAATTCACCCCTCCACTTT,CASSGGTVNSPLHF
many,TRBJ2-7,TRBD1,TRBV7-9,TGTGCCAGCAGCCCAACCCCCCGGACAGGGGGCTTTACCTACGAGCAGTACTTC,CASSPTPRTGGFTYEQYF
many,TRBJ2-1,-,TRBV9,TGTGCCAGCAGCGTTAGGGAAACACTCTCCTACAATGAGCAGTTCTTC,CASSVRETLSYNEQFF
many,TRBJ2-3,TRBD2,TRBV20-1,TGCAGTGCTTCGACTAGCGGACGGGATACGCAGTATTTT,CSASTSGRDTQYF
many,TRBJ2-2,-,TRBV24-1,TGTGCCACCAGTGACCCGACAGTGAACACCGGGGAGCTGTTTTTT,CATSDPTVNTGELFF
few,TRBJ1-1,-,TRBV10-2,TGCGCCAGCAGTGAGTCCCCGACCCTCAGTGAAGCTTTCTTT,CASSESPTLSEAFF
-,TRBJ1-1,-,TRBV7-2,TGTGCCAGCCGCTCCGGGGGCGATGGTGAAGCTTTCTTT,CASRSGGDGEAFF
many,TRBJ2-2,TRBD2,TRBV29-1,TGCAGCGCCCGATCGGGACTAGTTACCGGGGAGCTGTTTTTT,CSARSGLVTGELFF
few,TRBJ1-1,-,TRBV2,TGTGCCAGCAGTGAAGCGCTTCTTGGGCAGAGTGGGGAAGCTTTCTTT,CASSEALLGQSGEAFF
-,TRBJ2-5,TRBD1,TRBV6-6,TGTGCCAGCAGTCTTCGACAGGGGTTTGAGACCCAGTACTTC,CASSLRQGFETQYF
-,TRBJ1-2,-,TRBV2,TGTGCCAGCAGTCTTGACAGGATTTATGGCTACACCTTC,CASSLDRIYGYTF
many,TRBJ2-5,TRBD2,TRBV2,TGTGCCATACAGACTAGCGGGGGTCAGGAGACCCAGTACTTC,CAIQTSGGQETQYF
many,TRBJ2-1,-,TRBV10-3,TGTGCCATCAGTGGTTATATGGGGGAAGGGAATGAGCAGTTCTTC,CAISGYMGEGNEQFF
-,TRBJ1-1,-,TRBV7-6,TGTGCCAGCAGCTTAGTCACAGGGAACACTGAAGCTTTCTTT,CASSLVTGNTEAFF
-,TRBJ2-1,TRBD1,TRBV20-1,TGCAGTGCTCCTGACCCGACAGGGACCAATGAGCAGTTCTTC,CSAPDPTGTNEQFF
-,TRBJ2-7,-,TRBV7-7,TGTGCTAGCAGCCCAGGGGAGGGCTTATACGAGCAGTACTTC,CASSPGEGLYEQYF
few,TRBJ2-1,-,TRBV20-1,TGCAGTGCTAGAGCCTTGACTTTAGCGGCGGGGCCTGATGAGCAGTTCTTC,CSARALTLAAGPDEQFF
many,TRBJ2-7,TRBD1,TRBV9,TGTGCCAGCAGCGCCGGGACAGGGGCATCCTACGAGCAGTACTTC,CASSAGTGASYEQYF
-,TRBJ2-4,TRBD2,TRBV2,TGTGCCAGCAGGAGGGGACTAGCGGGGCCTAAAAACATTCAGTACTTC,CASRRGLAGPKNIQYF
-,TRBJ2-5,TRBD2,TRBV25-1,TGTGCTAGAATAGCGGGAGTGGAGACCCAGTACTTC,CARIAGVETQYF
-,TRBJ2-3,TRBD1,TRBV2,TGTGCCAGCAGTTCCAGGGGGTCAGATACGCAGTATTTT,CASSSRGSDTQYF
many,TRBJ2-5,TRBD2,TRBV20-1,TGCAGTGCTTTAGCGGGGGGTCAAGAGACCCAGTACTTC,CSALAGGQETQYF
-,TRBJ2-2,TRBD2,TRBV25-1,TGTGCTAGACCTATAGCGGGAGGCACCGGGGAGCTGTTTTTT,CARPIAGGTGELFF
many,TRBJ2-1,TRBD2,TRBV20-1,TGCAGTGCTAGAGATCGGGTAGCGGGATACAATGAGCAGTTCTTC,CSARDRVAGYNEQFF
many,TRBJ2-6,TRBD1,TRBV10-3,TGTGCCATCAGGGGGACAGGGGATGGGGCCAACGTCCTGACTTTC,CAIRGTGDGANVLTF
many,TRBJ2-1,TRBD2,TRBV5-1,TGCGCCAGCAGCCCAGGGACTAGGGTAGGCTCCTACAATGAGCAGTTCTTC,CASSPGTRVGSYNEQFF
-,TRBJ2-2,TRBD2,TRBV4-2,TGTGCCAGCAGCCAAGTAGACGGGAGGGTGGGAGGGGAGCTGTTTTTT,CASSQVDGRVGGELFF
many,TRBJ2-7,-,TRBV6-1,TGTGCCAGTGGGCTAGCCTACGAGCAGTACTTC,CASGLAYEQYF
-,TRBJ2-1,-,TRBV6-1,TGTGCCAGCAGTCCCCAGGGGCGGCACAATGAGCAGTTCTTC,CASSPQGRHNEQFF
-,TRBJ2-7,TRBD2,TRBV5-4,TGTGCCAGCAGCGTGGGGACTAGCGGGAACGAGCAGTACTTC,CASSVGTSGNEQYF
many,TRBJ2-2,-,TRBV11-3,TGTGCCAGCAGCGCACCCCTACTAGCGAACACCGGGGAGCTGTTTTTT,CASSAPLLANTGELFF
-,TRBJ1-2,-,TRBV19,TGTGCCAGTACCATTCCCAAGGGGCAGGCCAAAAACTATGGCTACACCTTC,CASTIPKGQAKNYGYTF
many,TRBJ1-2,-,TRBV3-1,TGTGCCAGCAGCCAGCAAGGGGCCCACGGCTACACCTTC,CASSQQGAHGYTF
-,TRBJ2-2,-,TRBV5-6,TGTGCCAGCAGCTTGGTCGCAGGAACGAACACCGGGGAGCTGTTTTTT,CASSLVAGTNTGELFF
many,TRBJ2-7,TRBD2,TRBV6-1,TGTGCCAGCGGAGCCCCTAGCGGGAGTCGCTACGAGCAGTACTTC,CASGAPSGSRYEQYF
-,TRBJ2-5,TRBD1,TRBV19,TGTGCCAGTAGTGTGACAGGGGGAATTGGGGAGACCCAGTACTTC,CASSVTGGIGETQYF
-,TRBJ2-7,-,TRBV18,TGTGCCAGCTCACCAGGACTCGGGATCTACGAGCAGTACTTC,CASSPGLGIYEQYF
-,TRBJ1-2,-,TRBV6-2/TRBV6-3,TGTGCCAGCACCCCCCCAGCGAAAGGCTACACCTTC,CASTPPAKGYTF
many,TRBJ2-3,TRBD2,TRBV7-2,TGTGCCAGCAGCCCAAGGACTAGCGACTCAGATACGCAGTATTTT,CASSPRTSDSDTQYF
-,TRBJ1-5,-,TRBV2,TGTGCCGGCAGCAAGACCTTCAGGAATCGGCCCCAGCATTTT,CAGSKTFRNRPQHF
-,TRBJ1-1,-,TRBV19,TGTGCCAGTAGAACAGGGAGTTTGACTGAAGCTTTCTTT,CASRTGSLTEAFF
-,TRBJ2-7,TRBD1,TRBV10-3,TGTGCCACTGGACAGGGAATGTACGAGCAGTACTTC,CATGQGMYEQYF
few,TRBJ2-1,-,TRBV20-1,TGCAGTGCTAGGCCCCCGGGCGGGATGTCTGAGCAGTTCTTC,CSARPPGGMSEQFF
few,TRBJ1-1,TRBD1,TRBV2,TGTGCCAGCAGGCGTAAAGGAGGGGGCCGGACTGAAGCTTTCTTT,CASRRKGGGRTEAFF
many,TRBJ1-6,TRBD1,TRBV5-1,TGCGCCAGCAGCTTCGGACAGGGTCCCAATTCACCCCTCCACTTT,CASSFGQGPNSPLHF
many,TRBJ1-5,TRBD1,TRBV19,TGTGCCAGTGATCCCGGGACAGGGGTAGGTCAGCCCCAGCATTTT,CASDPGTGVGQPQHF
many,TRBJ1-6,-,TRBV6-5,TGTGCCAGCAGTTACGGCGGGGGCATGCGAAATTCACCCCTCCACTTT,CASSYGGGMRNSPLHF
medium-sized,TRBJ1-2,-,TRBV7-9,TGTGCCAGCAGCCCCACTCGCGGAAATCGACTGAGCCTTGGCTACACCTTC,CASSPTRGNRLSLGYTF
many,TRBJ1-4,-,TRBV29-1,TGCAGCGTACTTAATGAAAAACTGTTTTTT,CSVLNEKLFF
many,TRBJ2-1,TRBD2,TRBV12-3/TRBV12-4,TGTGCCAGCCTTCTTAGCGGGAGGGTTCATGAGCAGTTCTTC,CASLLSGRVHEQFF
-,TRBJ2-3,-,TRBV24-1,TGTGCCACCAGTGATTATGGAGCGCCAGATACGCAGTATTTT,CATSDYGAPDTQYF
many,TRBJ2-1,TRBD2,TRBV7-3,TGTGCCAGCAGCACCGCGGCTAGCGGGGTTAGTGAGCAGTTCTTC,CASSTAASGVSEQFF
-,TRBJ1-2,-,TRBV27,TGTGCCAGCCAAAAACTGGGCAGGGAATATGGCTACACCTTC,CASQKLGREYGYTF